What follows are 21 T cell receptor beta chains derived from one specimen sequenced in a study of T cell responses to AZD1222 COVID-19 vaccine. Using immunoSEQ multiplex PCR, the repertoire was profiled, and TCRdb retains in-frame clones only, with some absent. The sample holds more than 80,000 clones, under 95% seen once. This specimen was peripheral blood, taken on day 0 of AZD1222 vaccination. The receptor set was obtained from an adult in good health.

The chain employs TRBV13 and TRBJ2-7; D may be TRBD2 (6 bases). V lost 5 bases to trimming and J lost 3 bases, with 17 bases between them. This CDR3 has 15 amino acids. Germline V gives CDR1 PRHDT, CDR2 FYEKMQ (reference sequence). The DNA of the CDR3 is TGTGCCAGCAGCCGGACCCCGCGGGAATTCTACGAGCAGTACTTC. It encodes CASSRTPREFYEQYF.

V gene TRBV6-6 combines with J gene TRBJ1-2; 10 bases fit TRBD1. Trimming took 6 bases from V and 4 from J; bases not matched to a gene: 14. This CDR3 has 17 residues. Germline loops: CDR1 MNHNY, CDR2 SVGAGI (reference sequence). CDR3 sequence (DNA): TGTGCCAGCAGGCGAGACAGGGGGCTACTAGGGGTCTATGGCTACACCTTC. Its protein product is CASRRDRGLLGVYGYTF.

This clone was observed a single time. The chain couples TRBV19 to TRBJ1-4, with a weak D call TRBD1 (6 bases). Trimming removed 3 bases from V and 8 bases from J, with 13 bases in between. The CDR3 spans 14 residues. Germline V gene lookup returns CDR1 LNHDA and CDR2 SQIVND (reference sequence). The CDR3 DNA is TGTGCCAGTAGTATTCGCGCAGGGGAGGAAAAACTGTTTTTT. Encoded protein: CASSIRAGEEKLFF.

The CDR3 region has the DNA TGTGCCTGGAGTCCCCGACAGTTTAGCAATCAGCCCCAGCATTTT. Amino acids: CAWSPRQFSNQPQHF. J is TRBJ1-5 and V is TRBV30; D might be TRBD1 (5 bases). The CDR3 runs 15 residues. The V end was cut by 2 bases, the J end by 0 bases, with 11 bases between. Germline CDR1 and CDR2: GTSNPN and SVGIG (reference sequence).

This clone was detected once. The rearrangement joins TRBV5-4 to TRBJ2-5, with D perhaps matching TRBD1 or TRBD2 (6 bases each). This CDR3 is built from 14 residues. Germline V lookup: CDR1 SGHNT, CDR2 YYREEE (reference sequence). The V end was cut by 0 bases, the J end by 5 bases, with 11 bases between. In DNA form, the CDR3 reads TGTGCCAGCAGCTTGGTTACGGGGGCGGAGACCCAGTACTTC. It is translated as CASSLVTGAETQYF.

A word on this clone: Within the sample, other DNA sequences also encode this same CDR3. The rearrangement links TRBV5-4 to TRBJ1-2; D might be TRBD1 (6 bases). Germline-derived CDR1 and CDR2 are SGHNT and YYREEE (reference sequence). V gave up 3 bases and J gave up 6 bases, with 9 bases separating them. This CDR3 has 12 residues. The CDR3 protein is CASSSDRDGYTF. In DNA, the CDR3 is TGTGCCAGCAGCTCGGACAGAGATGGCTACACCTTC.

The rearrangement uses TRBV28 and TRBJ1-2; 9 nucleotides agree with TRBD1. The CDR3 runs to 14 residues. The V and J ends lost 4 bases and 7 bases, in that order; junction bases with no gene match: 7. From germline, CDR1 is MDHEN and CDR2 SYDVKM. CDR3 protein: CASSSGTGSGGYTF. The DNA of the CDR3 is TGTGCCAGCAGTTCGGGGACAGGGTCGGGTGGCTACACCTTC.

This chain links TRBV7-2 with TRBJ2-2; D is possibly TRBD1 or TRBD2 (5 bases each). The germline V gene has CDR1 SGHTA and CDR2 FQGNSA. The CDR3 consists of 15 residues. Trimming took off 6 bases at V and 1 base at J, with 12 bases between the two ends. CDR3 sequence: CASRSGTGNTGELFF. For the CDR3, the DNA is TGTGCCAGCAGGTCCGGGACGGGGAACACCGGGGAGCTGTTTTTT.

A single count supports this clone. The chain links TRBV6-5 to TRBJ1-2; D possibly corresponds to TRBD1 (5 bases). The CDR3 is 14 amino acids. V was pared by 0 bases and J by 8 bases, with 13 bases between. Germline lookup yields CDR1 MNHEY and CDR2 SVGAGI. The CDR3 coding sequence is TGTGCCAGCAGTTACTCGGGGCCTTCGAGAGGCTACACCTTC. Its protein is CASSYSGPSRGYTF.

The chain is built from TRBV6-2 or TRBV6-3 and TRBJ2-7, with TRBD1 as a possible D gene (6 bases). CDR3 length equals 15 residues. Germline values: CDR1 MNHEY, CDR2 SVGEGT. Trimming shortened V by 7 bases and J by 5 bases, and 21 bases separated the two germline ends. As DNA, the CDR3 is TGTGCCAGCAACCCGACAGGTCCCCAAAGGGACGAGCAGTACTTC. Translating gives CASNPTGPQRDEQYF.

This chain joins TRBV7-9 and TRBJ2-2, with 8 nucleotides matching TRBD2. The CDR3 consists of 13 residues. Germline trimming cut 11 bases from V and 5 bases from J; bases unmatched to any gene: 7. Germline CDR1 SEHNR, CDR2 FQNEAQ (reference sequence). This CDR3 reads CAPGTSYTGELFF. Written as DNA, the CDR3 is TGTGCCCCCGGGACTAGTTATACCGGGGAGCTGTTTTTT.

DNA for the CDR3: TGCGCCAGCAGCTTGGGGCCTGGGACTAGGGTGGGAGAGCAGTACTTC. Translation gives CASSLGPGTRVGEQYF. This rearrangement joins TRBV5-1 to TRBJ2-7, with 8 bases fitting TRBD2. CDR1 and CDR2 from the germline V gene are SGHRS and YFSETQ. The CDR3 contains 16 residues. Trimming removed 0 bases from V and 7 bases from J; junction bases left unmatched: 12.

The CDR3 loop reads CASSVEAGGRYEQYF. The CDR3 coding sequence is TGTGCCAGCAGCGTAGAGGCAGGGGGCAGGTACGAGCAGTACTTC. The chain employs TRBV9 and TRBJ2-7; 8 bases match TRBD1. Germline V gene sequence: CDR1 SGDLS, CDR2 YYNGEE. V lost 0 bases and J lost 4; bases outside the gene matches: 6. The CDR3 runs 15 residues.

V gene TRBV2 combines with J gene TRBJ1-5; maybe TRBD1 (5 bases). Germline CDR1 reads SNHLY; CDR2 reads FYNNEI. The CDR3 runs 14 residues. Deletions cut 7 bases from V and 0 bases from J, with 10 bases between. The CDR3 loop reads CASIATDSNQPQHF. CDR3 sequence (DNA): TGTGCCAGCATCGCGACAGATAGCAATCAGCCCCAGCATTTT.

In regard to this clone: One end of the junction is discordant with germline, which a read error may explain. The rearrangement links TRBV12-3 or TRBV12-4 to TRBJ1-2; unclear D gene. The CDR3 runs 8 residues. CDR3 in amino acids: CASSPDSF. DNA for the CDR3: TGTGCCAGCAGCCCAGACTCCTTC.

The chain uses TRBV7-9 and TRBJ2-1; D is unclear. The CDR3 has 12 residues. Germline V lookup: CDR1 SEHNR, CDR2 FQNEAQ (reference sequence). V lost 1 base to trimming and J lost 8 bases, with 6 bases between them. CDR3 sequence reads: CASSLVGDEQFF. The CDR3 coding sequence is TGTGCCAGCAGCTTAGTTGGGGATGAGCAGTTCTTC.

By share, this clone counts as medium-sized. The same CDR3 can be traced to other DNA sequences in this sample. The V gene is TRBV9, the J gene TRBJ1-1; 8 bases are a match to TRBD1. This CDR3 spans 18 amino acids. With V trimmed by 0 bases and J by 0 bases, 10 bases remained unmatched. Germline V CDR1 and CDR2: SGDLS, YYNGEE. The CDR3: CASSVGGAGGPMNTEAFF. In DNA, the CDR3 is TGTGCCAGCAGCGTAGGGGGGGCAGGGGGCCCGATGAACACTGAAGCTTTCTTT.

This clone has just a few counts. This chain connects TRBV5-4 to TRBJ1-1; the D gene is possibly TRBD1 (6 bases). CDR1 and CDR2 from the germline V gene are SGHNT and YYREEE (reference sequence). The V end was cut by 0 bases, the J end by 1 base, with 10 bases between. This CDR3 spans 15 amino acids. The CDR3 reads CASSLGQVGNTEAFF. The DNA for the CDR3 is TGTGCCAGCAGCTTGGGACAGGTGGGGAACACTGAAGCTTTCTTT. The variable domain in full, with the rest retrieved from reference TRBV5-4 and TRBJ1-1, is ETGVTQSPTHLIKTRGQQVTLRCSSQSGHNTVSWYQQALGQGPQFIFQYYREEENGRGNFPPRFSGLQFPNYSSELNVNALELDDSALYLCASSLGQVGNTEAFFGQGTRLTVV.

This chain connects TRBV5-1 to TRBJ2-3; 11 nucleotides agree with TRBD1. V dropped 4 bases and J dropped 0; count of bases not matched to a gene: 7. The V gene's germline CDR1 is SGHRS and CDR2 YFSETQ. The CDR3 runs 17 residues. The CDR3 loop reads CASSQGGTGGSTDTQYF. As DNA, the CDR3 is TGCGCCAGCAGCCAGGGTGGGACAGGGGGGAGCACAGATACGCAGTATTTT.

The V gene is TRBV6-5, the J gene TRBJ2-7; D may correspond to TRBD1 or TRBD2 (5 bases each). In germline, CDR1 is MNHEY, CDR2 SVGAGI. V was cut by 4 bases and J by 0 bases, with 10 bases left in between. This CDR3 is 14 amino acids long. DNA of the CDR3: TGTGCCAGCAGTTTTGAGGGGTTCTCCTACGAGCAGTACTTC. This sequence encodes CASSFEGFSYEQYF.

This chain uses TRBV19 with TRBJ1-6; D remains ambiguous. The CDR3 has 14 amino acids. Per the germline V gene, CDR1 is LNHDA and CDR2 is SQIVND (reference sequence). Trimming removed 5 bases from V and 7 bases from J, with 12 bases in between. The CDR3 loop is CASSHGLLNSPLHF. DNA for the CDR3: TGTGCCAGTAGTCACGGACTTTTGAATTCACCCCTCCACTTT.